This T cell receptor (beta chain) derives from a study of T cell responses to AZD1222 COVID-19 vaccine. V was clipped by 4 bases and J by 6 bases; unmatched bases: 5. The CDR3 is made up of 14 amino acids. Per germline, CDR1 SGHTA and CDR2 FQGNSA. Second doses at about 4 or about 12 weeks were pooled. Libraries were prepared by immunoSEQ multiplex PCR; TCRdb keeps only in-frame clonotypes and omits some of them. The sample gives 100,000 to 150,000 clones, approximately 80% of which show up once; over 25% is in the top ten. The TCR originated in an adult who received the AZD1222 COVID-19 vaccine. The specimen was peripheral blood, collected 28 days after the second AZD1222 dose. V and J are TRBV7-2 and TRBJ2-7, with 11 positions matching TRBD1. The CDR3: CASSWRDRGVEQYF. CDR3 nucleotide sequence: TGTGCCAGCAGCTGGAGGGACAGGGGGGTCGAGCAGTACTTC.